Listed below are T cell receptor beta chains from one sample, sequenced in a study of T cell changes during pregnancy in multiple sclerosis. Sequenced by immunoSEQ multiplex PCR; TCRdb stores in-frame clones only, minus some. The sample shows 20,000 to 25,000 clones, 86% of them seen only once. The sequences come from CD4+ T cells from peripheral blood mononuclear cells, collected in the first trimester of pregnancy. These TCRs come from a female donor in good health, enrolled as a control in a pregnancy study. Each CDR3 is given with its conserved first and last residue. The D gene is left open where the match is weak. The size of a clone is reported for some rows only, either as once, few or many, or as a class for expanded clones.

V	J	D	size	CDR3	DNA
TRBV28	TRBJ1-2	TRBD1	few	CASSGTGKGYTF	TGTGCCAGCAGCGGGACAGGGAAGGGCTACACCTTC
TRBV6-5	TRBJ2-7	TRBD1	-	CASSYGTEAYEQYF	TGTGCCAGCAGTTACGGGACAGAGGCCTACGAGCAGTACTTC
TRBV19	TRBJ2-1	-	once	CASSIVPAGVRFF	TGTGCCAGTAGTATAGTGCCGGCAGGCGTCCGGTTCTTC
TRBV5-1	TRBJ2-5	-	-	CASSLNTGTLETQYF	TGCGCCAGCAGCTTGAATACAGGGACGTTGGAGACCCAGTACTTC
TRBV5-1	TRBJ1-2	TRBD1	few	CASSLMGQGAIYGYTF	TGCGCCAGCAGCTTGATGGGTCAGGGGGCAATCTATGGCTACACCTTC
TRBV14	TRBJ2-7	-	-	CASSQRGFRDEQYF	TGTGCCAGCAGCCAACGCGGTTTTCGGGACGAGCAGTACTTC
TRBV18	TRBJ1-1	-	-	CASSPPSTGLKNTEAFF	TGTGCCAGCTCACCACCCAGCACAGGGTTAAAGAACACTGAAGCTTTCTTT
TRBV5-6	TRBJ1-1	-	-	CASSLRTGPNTEAFF	TGTGCCAGCAGCTTGAGAACAGGACCCAACACTGAAGCTTTCTTT
TRBV6-6	TRBJ2-3	TRBD2	-	CASSYSGGVETDTQYF	TGTGCCAGCAGTTATAGCGGGGGGGTCGAGACAGATACGCAGTATTTT
TRBV19	TRBJ2-6	TRBD1	-	CASSIPTGFPPNVLTF	TGTGCCAGTAGTATCCCGACAGGGTTCCCCCCTAACGTCCTGACTTTC
TRBV5-1	TRBJ2-6	TRBD1	few	CASSWRQGSTGANVLTF	TGCGCCAGCAGCTGGAGACAGGGTAGTACTGGGGCCAACGTCCTGACTTTC
TRBV30	TRBJ2-1	TRBD2	-	CAYTLIAGGFYNEQFF	TGTGCCTACACTCTTATAGCGGGGGGGTTCTACAATGAGCAGTTCTTC
TRBV18	TRBJ2-7	TRBD1	-	CASSPGRQGSEQYF	TGTGCCAGCTCACCCGGTCGACAGGGGAGCGAGCAGTACTTC
TRBV2	TRBJ2-5	-	-	CASSPDRTSETQYF	TGTGCCAGCAGTCCCGACAGGACTTCTGAGACCCAGTACTTC
TRBV27	TRBJ2-7	-	-	CASSTRTSEQYF	TGTGCCAGCAGTACCCGGACTTCTGAGCAGTACTTC
TRBV18	TRBJ2-5	-	-	CASSRGSQETQYF	TGTGCCAGCTCGAGGGGGTCTCAAGAGACCCAGTACTTC
TRBV5-6	TRBJ2-7	TRBD1	-	CASSRQGTYEQYF	TGTGCCAGCAGCCGACAGGGAACCTACGAGCAGTACTTC
TRBV5-6	TRBJ2-3	TRBD1	-	CASSFAGTGDTDTQYF	TGTGCCAGCAGCTTCGCCGGGACAGGGGACACAGATACGCAGTATTTT
TRBV6-1	TRBJ1-6	-	-	CASSGQRGNSPLHF	TGTGCCAGCAGTGGGCAAAGGGGGAATTCACCCCTCCACTTT
TRBV10-3	TRBJ1-5	-	-	CAISNLEGEGNQPQHF	TGTGCCATCAGCAACCTTGAAGGGGAGGGCAATCAGCCCCAGCATTTT
TRBV5-1	TRBJ2-7	TRBD1	-	CASIHRPPGQGDYEQYF	TGCGCCAGCATCCATCGGCCCCCGGGACAGGGAGACTACGAGCAGTACTTC
TRBV6-1	TRBJ2-1	-	-	CASSRGTPSYNEQFF	TGTGCCAGCAGCAGGGGGACTCCCTCCTACAATGAGCAGTTCTTC
TRBV6-1	TRBJ1-4	TRBD1	-	CASSVQGLREKLFF	TGTGCCAGCAGTGTACAGGGGCTTCGTGAAAAACTGTTTTTT
TRBV4-1	TRBJ1-2	-	-	CASSQEQGYGYTF	TGCGCCAGCAGCCAAGAACAGGGCTATGGCTACACCTTC
TRBV5-1	TRBJ1-6	TRBD1	-	CASRLDRAASPLHF	TGCGCCAGCAGACTTGACAGGGCGGCTTCACCCCTCCACTTT
TRBV5-4	TRBJ2-2	TRBD1	few	CASSSGTGIANTGELFF	TGTGCCAGCAGCTCCGGGACAGGGATCGCGAACACCGGGGAGCTGTTTTTT
TRBV27	TRBJ1-4	-	few	CASTIGAPGPRKLFF	TGTGCCAGCACGATTGGGGCGCCTGGCCCCAGAAAACTGTTTTTT
TRBV4-2	TRBJ2-1	TRBD2	-	CASSHETSGPYNEQFF	TGTGCCAGCAGCCATGAGACTAGCGGACCTTACAATGAGCAGTTCTTC
TRBV7-2	TRBJ2-2	-	-	CASSLKSGPGELFF	TGTGCCAGCAGCTTAAAGTCTGGGCCCGGGGAGCTGTTTTTT
TRBV30	TRBJ2-2	-	-	CAWSVQVGMRAGELFF	TGTGCCTGGAGTGTACAAGTGGGCATGAGGGCCGGGGAGCTGTTTTTT
TRBV6-5	TRBJ1-1	-	-	CASSYVGSTEAFF	TGTGCCAGCAGTTACGTAGGGAGTACTGAAGCTTTCTTT
TRBV7-2	TRBJ2-1	TRBD2	once	CASSPTGTSGALYNEQFF	TGTGCCAGCAGCCCGACCGGGACTAGCGGGGCGCTATACAATGAGCAGTTCTTC
TRBV6-6	TRBJ2-2	TRBD1	-	CASSYSGDRNGELFF	TGTGCCAGCAGTTACTCGGGGGACAGGAACGGGGAGCTGTTTTTT